This TCR beta chain was recorded in a study of breast tumors, draining lymph nodes, adjacent tissues. This clonotype was seen at least ten times. Its cognate antigen is unknown. Study-level points and caveats: Luminal-like breast cancer showed significantly greater tumor-nontumor repertoire similarity than basal-like breast cancer did. Findings are consistent with lymph node origin and intratumoral expansion of most tumor T cells. Tumor T cell lymph node origin was a supported hypothesis, not proven. Tumors had less TCR diversity than lymph nodes, more than nontumor tissue.

Via MiXCR, TCRdb re-called the multiplex PCR reads, giving one row per CDR3 protein. The repertoire holds some 97,000 distinct CDR3 sequences, with 21% as singletons. The lymph nodes were axillary draining lymph nodes from breast cancer patients. Trimming took off 3 bases at V and 6 bases at J, with 9 bases between the two ends. This CDR3 contains 13 residues. Looked up from germline, CDR1 is SGHDN and CDR2 is FVKESK. V is TRBV14 and J is TRBJ2-1; maybe TRBD2 (7 bases). The sequence was obtained from a female donor with breast cancer. Some clones in this sample may be carry-over from other donors' samples. The sample taken for sequencing was axillary lymph node tissue. CDR3 coding DNA: TGTGCCAGCAGCCACCGGGGGGCCAATGAGCAGTTCTTC. This gives the protein CASSHRGANEQFF. Combining the CDR3 with reference TRBV14 and TRBJ2-1 gives the whole variable domain EAGVTQFPSHSVIEKGQTVTLRCDPISGHDNLYWYRRVMGKEIKFLLHFVKESKQDESGMPNNRFLAERTGGTYSTLKVQPAELEDSGVYFCASSHRGANEQFFGPGTRLTVL.